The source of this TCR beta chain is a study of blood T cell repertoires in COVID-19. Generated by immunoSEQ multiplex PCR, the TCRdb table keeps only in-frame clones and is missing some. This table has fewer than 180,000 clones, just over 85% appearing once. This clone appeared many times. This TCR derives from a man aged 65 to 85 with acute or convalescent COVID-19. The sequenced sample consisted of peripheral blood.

CDR3 loop: CASRRGQVNTGELFF. In nucleotides, the CDR3 is TGTGCCAGCAGACGTGGACAGGTTAACACCGGGGAGCTGTTTTTT. The chain employs TRBV27 and TRBJ2-2, with 7 bases that match TRBD1. This CDR3 contains 15 residues. CDR1 MNHEY and CDR2 SMNVEV come from the germline V gene (reference sequence). The V gene end was trimmed by 6 bases and the J gene end by 2 bases; junction bases not matched to a gene: 6.